This passage covers 32 T cell receptor beta chains from one sample sequenced in a study of Graves' ophthalmopathy and Graves' hyperthyroidism. Amplification of TCR beta CDR3 regions used RNA transcripts. Scientists carried out first-round RT-PCR using HTBI primers and then a second-round multiplex PCR. A single record per CDR3 protein comes from TCRdb applying MiXCR to the multiplex PCR reads. In the table there are about 390,000 distinct CDR3 sequences, approximately 18% of which are singletons. Sequencing used peripheral blood. The receptor source for this set is an adult woman with stable Graves' hyperthyroidism.

The chain employs TRBV6-5 and TRBJ1-2; 9 bases line up with TRBD1. Germline V gives CDR1 MNHEY, CDR2 SVGAGI. Trimming removed 2 bases from V and 11 bases from J; junction bases left unmatched: 12. The CDR3 length is 15 residues. The CDR3, as DNA: TGTGCCAGCAGTTACGTATCGGGACAGGGAACGCGATACACCTTC. This encodes CASSYVSGQGTRYTF.

This clonotype came up a few times. This chain connects TRBV27 to TRBJ2-2; a weak D match, TRBD2 (5 bases). The V gene's germline CDR1 is MNHEY and CDR2 SMNVEV (reference sequence). This CDR3 has 14 amino acids. Trimming took 2 bases from V and 5 from J, leaving 9 bases between them. In DNA form, the CDR3 reads TGTGCCAGCAGTTTAGACTATGGGACCGGGGAGCTGTTTTTT. Its protein is CASSLDYGTGELFF.

This clonotype has a handful of counts. The chain carries TRBV11-2 and TRBJ2-2; 8 positions agree with TRBD2. The V segment lost 0 bases and the J segment 4 bases; nucleotides outside the gene matches: 7. From germline, CDR1 is SGHAT and CDR2 FQNNGV. CDR3 length: 17 residues. CDR3 region: CASSLDFAGGGTGELFF. The DNA of the CDR3 is TGTGCCAGCAGCTTAGATTTCGCGGGAGGCGGCACCGGGGAGCTGTTTTTT.

This clonotype was recorded at least ten times. A much larger clone differs from this one at a single base, so this may be a read error. This rearrangement joins TRBV7-9 to TRBJ2-7; no firm D call. Germline-derived CDR1 and CDR2 are SEHNR and FQNEAQ (reference sequence). The CDR3 spans 12 residues. The germline V and J ends were trimmed by 0 bases and 6 bases, with 6 bases remaining between them. The CDR3 DNA reads TGTGCCAGCAGCTTAGCAGGGTCCGAGCAGTACTTC. As protein: CASSLAGSEQYF.

The gene calls are TRBV6-1 and TRBJ1-5; TRBD1 might be the D (5 bases). This CDR3 region has 15 residues. Germline V CDR1 and CDR2: MNHNS, SASEGT. V lost 4 bases and J 4 bases, leaving 14 bases between the germline ends. For the CDR3, the DNA is TGTGCCAGCAGTGCCGTCGGACAATTAAATCAGCCCCAGCATTTT. Residues: CASSAVGQLNQPQHF.

This clonotype was counted ten times or more. The rearrangement joins TRBV28 to TRBJ2-7; 8 bases are a match to TRBD1. Germline V lookup: CDR1 MDHEN, CDR2 SYDVKM. V dropped 5 bases and J dropped 2; count of bases not matched to a gene: 17. CDR3 length equals 18 residues. CDR3 sequence (DNA): TGTGCCAGCAGTGCCCTAGGGTACAGGGGGAAAACGGCCTACGAGCAGTACTTC. It translates to CASSALGYRGKTAYEQYF.

This clonotype was recorded at least ten times. The V gene is TRBV6-2 or TRBV6-3, the J gene TRBJ2-2; no clear D gene. Germline values: CDR1 MNHEY, CDR2 SVGEGT. Trimming took 3 bases from V and 1 from J, leaving 6 bases between them. This CDR3 comprises 14 residues. Written as DNA, the CDR3 is TGTGCCAGCAGTTATGGTAGGAACACCGGGGAGCTGTTTTTT. It translates to CASSYGRNTGELFF.

This clonotype was counted many times. J is TRBJ2-7 and V is TRBV12-5; D is ambiguous. The CDR3 is 16 residues long. V lost 0 bases to trimming and J lost 2 bases, with 14 bases between them. Germline values: CDR1 LGHNT, CDR2 FRNRAP. The CDR3 reads CASGLVGTMMAYEQYF. The CDR3 region has the DNA TGTGCTAGTGGTTTGGTAGGCACTATGATGGCCTACGAGCAGTACTTC.

V and J are TRBV20-1 and TRBJ2-7; D is possibly TRBD2 (6 bases). Germline assignment: CDR1 DFQATT and CDR2 SNEGSKA (reference sequence). The V end was cut by 0 bases, the J end by 6 bases, with 15 bases between. The CDR3 has 14 amino acids. The DNA of the CDR3 is TGCAGTGCTAGAGAGGGGGGAGAGGTAGGCGAGCAGTACTTC. Protein: CSAREGGEVGEQYF.

This clonotype was found many times. The chain uses TRBV28 and TRBJ2-7, with a weak D call TRBD2 (6 bases). The V gene's germline CDR1 is MDHEN and CDR2 SYDVKM. The CDR3 contains 15 residues. V was clipped by 5 bases and J by 0 bases, with 14 bases between them. The CDR3 coding sequence is TGTGCCAGCAGTCCCGCGGACGGGAGCTCCTACGAGCAGTACTTC. This codes for CASSPADGSSYEQYF.

The chain uses TRBV10-2 and TRBJ2-2, with D unresolved. The CDR3 has 15 residues. The germline V gene encodes CDR1 WSHSY and CDR2 SAAADI. Trimming removed 2 bases from V and 4 bases from J, with 11 bases in between. In DNA form, the CDR3 reads TGCGCCAGCAGTGAGAGGCGGAGAAGCACCGGGGAGCTGTTTTTT. Translating it yields CASSERRRSTGELFF.

This clonotype was counted once. This chain connects TRBV2 to TRBJ1-6; no clear D. Looked up from germline, CDR1 is SNHLY and CDR2 is FYNNEI. The CDR3 is made up of 14 amino acids. V shed 5 bases and J shed 15 bases, with 20 bases lying between them. The CDR3 here is CASSPDWPERFLHF. CDR3 in DNA: TGTGCCAGCAGTCCCGATTGGCCAGAGAGGTTCCTCCACTTT.

This clonotype has a count of ten or more. The rearrangement uses TRBV12-5 and TRBJ2-7; D could derive from TRBD1 or TRBD2 (5 bases each). Germline lookup yields CDR1 LGHNT and CDR2 FRNRAP. This CDR3 is built from 13 residues. The CDR3 sequence: CTHGAGRTYEQYF. In DNA form, the CDR3 reads TGTACCCACGGGGCAGGACGTACCTACGAGCAGTACTTC.

This clonotype was detected many times. In nucleotides, the CDR3 is TGCAGCGTTGAAGATCTGAATGGCTACACCTTC. Amino acid sequence: CSVEDLNGYTF. The V and J genes are TRBV29-1 and TRBJ1-2; D unclear. This CDR3 is 11 amino acids long. V lost 0 bases, J lost 6 bases, and 5 bases lay in between. Germline values: CDR1 SQVTM, CDR2 ANQGSEA.

The J gene is TRBJ1-2, the V gene TRBV4-2; D not certain. This CDR3 is 14 amino acids long. Germline V lookup: CDR1 LGHNA, CDR2 YNFKEQ. With 4 bases removed from V and 3 bases from J, the gap between germline ends came to 12 bases. Written as DNA, the CDR3 is TGTGCCAGCAGCCCCCCTACAGAATACTATGGCTACACCTTC. Its protein is CASSPPTEYYGYTF.

This clonotype was recorded at least ten times. The chain has TRBV6-5 and TRBJ1-2; 7 nucleotides line up with TRBD1. The CDR3 covers 14 residues. The junction had 7 bases not matched to a gene; V was cut back by 0 bases and J by 9 bases. The germline V gene encodes CDR1 MNHEY and CDR2 SVGAGI. CDR3 sequence: CASSYSRRQGRYTF. The CDR3 region has the DNA TGTGCCAGCAGTTACTCTCGAAGACAGGGCCGCTACACCTTC.

This clonotype was detected a few times. In nucleotides, the CDR3 is TGTGCCAGCAGCTTAGCCCGAGGGACAGCGAAAGAGACCCAGTACTTC. Protein: CASSLARGTAKETQYF. The V call is TRBV7-2, the J call TRBJ2-5; 7 bases fit TRBD1. Germline CDR1 reads SGHTA; CDR2 reads FQGNSA. The V gene end was trimmed by 0 bases and the J gene end by 3 bases; junction bases not matched to a gene: 7. The CDR3 has 16 amino acids.

This clonotype was counted ten times or more. Here the CDR3 reads CASTTSLTGELFF. CDR3 nucleotide sequence: TGTGCCAGCACCACATCCCTCACCGGGGAGCTGTTTTTT. The gene calls are TRBV28 and TRBJ2-2; D is uncertain. V lost 7 bases and J lost 4, with 10 bases in between. The CDR3 covers 13 residues. The germline CDR1 and CDR2 sequences are MDHEN and SYDVKM.

Notes on this clonotype: One junction end disagrees with the germline gene, perhaps due to a read error. This chain uses TRBV7-2 with TRBJ2-7; D is undetermined. The CDR3 consists of 12 residues. Germline assignment: CDR1 SGHTA and CDR2 FQGNSA. In DNA, the CDR3 is TGTGCCAGCAGCTTAGGTAGAGGCGAGCAGTGCTTC. It specifies CASSLGRGEQCF.

This clonotype was recorded many times. The CDR3 region has the DNA TGCAGCGTTGGGGGACAGGGGGCGGTAGAAGGCTACACCTTC. Translating gives CSVGGQGAVEGYTF. The genes are TRBV29-1 and TRBJ1-2; 12 bases are a match to TRBD1. The CDR3 contains 14 residues. CDR1 SQVTM and CDR2 ANQGSEA come from the germline V gene. The ends lost 4 bases at V and 8 bases at J; junction bases unmatched: 8.

This clonotype has at least ten counts. The chain combines TRBV29-1 with TRBJ2-6; 9 bases match TRBD1. This CDR3 is built from 17 residues. V was clipped by 4 bases and J by 2 bases; unmatched bases: 9. Germline CDR1 reads SQVTM; CDR2 reads ANQGSEA. The CDR3 sequence: CSVARRDRETGANVLTF. In nucleotides, the CDR3 is TGCAGCGTTGCTCGCCGGGACAGGGAGACTGGGGCCAACGTCCTGACTTTC.

The chain carries TRBV7-2 and TRBJ2-1, with D possibly TRBD2 on 5 matching bases. The CDR3 is made up of 15 amino acids. Germline lookup yields CDR1 SGHTA and CDR2 FQGNSA. V lost 5 bases to trimming and J lost 0 bases, with 11 bases between them. The CDR3 DNA sequence: TGTGCCAGCAGCGTCACGGACTCCTCCTACAATGAGCAGTTCTTC. Encoded protein: CASSVTDSSYNEQFF.

This clonotype was counted at least ten times. The chain employs TRBV4-1 and TRBJ2-5; D remains ambiguous. The CDR3 consists of 12 residues. Germline assignment: CDR1 MGHRA and CDR2 YSYEKL. V lost 0 bases and J 4 bases, leaving 3 bases between the germline ends. The CDR3 sequence: CASSQDLETQYF. CDR3 nucleotides: TGCGCCAGCAGCCAAGATCTAGAGACCCAGTACTTC.

This clonotype occurred once. Possible read error: a much larger clone is one base away. A read error is likely, as this CDR3 ends without the conserved phenylalanine or tryptophan. The chain carries TRBV6-5 and TRBJ2-7, with no clear D. V lost 2 bases and J 3 bases, leaving 11 bases between the germline ends. CDR3 length: 14 amino acids. Germline-derived CDR1 and CDR2 are MNHEY and SVGAGI. The chain's CDR3 is CASSYAPDDYEQYY. The CDR3 region has the DNA TGTGCCAGCAGTTACGCACCGGACGACTACGAGCAGTACTAC.

This clonotype was detected ten times or more. This chain uses TRBV4-1 with TRBJ1-2, with D possibly TRBD1 on 6 matching bases. Trimming shortened V by 1 base and J by 0 bases, and 12 bases separated the two germline ends. Germline-derived CDR1 and CDR2 are MGHRA and YSYEKL. The CDR3 spans 16 residues. CDR3: CASSQGTAPSNYGYTF. The CDR3 nucleotides are TGCGCCAGCAGCCAAGGGACAGCACCTTCTAACTATGGCTACACCTTC.

This clonotype showed up just a few times. The chain uses TRBV15 and TRBJ1-6, with TRBD1 matching 9 bases. This CDR3 has 14 residues. With 5 bases clipped from V and 9 bases from J, the junction kept 5 bases outside the gene matches. In germline, CDR1 is LNHNV, CDR2 YYDKDF (reference sequence). The CDR3 here is CATSGTGWSSPLHF. The CDR3 region has the DNA TGTGCCACCAGCGGGACAGGGTGGAGTTCACCCCTCCACTTT.

This clonotype was recorded at least ten times. The chain couples TRBV4-1 to TRBJ1-1; D is unresolved. Germline lookup yields CDR1 MGHRA and CDR2 YSYEKL. V was trimmed by 5 bases and J by 0 bases, leaving 7 bases between them. The CDR3 runs to 13 residues. The CDR3 spells CASSDILNTEAFF. CDR3 sequence (DNA): TGCGCCAGCAGCGACATACTGAACACTGAAGCTTTCTTT.

Many counts were recorded for this clonotype. The rearrangement links TRBV27 to TRBJ1-5; the D gene is possibly TRBD1 (6 bases). There are 13 residues in the CDR3. V was shortened by 4 bases and J by 5 bases, with 9 bases between the two germline ends. The germline gives CDR1 MNHEY, CDR2 SMNVEV (reference sequence). The CDR3 DNA sequence: TGTGCCAGCAGTTCAGGGGCCCATCAGCCCCAGCATTTT. It specifies CASSSGAHQPQHF.

Ten or more counts support this clonotype. The rearrangement joins TRBV12-3 or TRBV12-4 to TRBJ1-5, with unresolved D. V shed 3 bases and J shed 5 bases, with 11 bases lying between them. The CDR3 contains 14 residues. CDR3 nucleotide sequence: TGTGCCAGCAGTTTCGCGACACCTTATCAGCCCCAGCATTTT. Translating gives CASSFATPYQPQHF.

The genes are TRBV20-1 and TRBJ1-5; 7 bases align to TRBD1. The CDR3 sequence is 13 residues long. Germline values: CDR1 DFQATT, CDR2 SNEGSKA (reference sequence). V lost 3 bases, J lost 5 bases, and 4 bases stayed unmatched. The CDR3 spells CSASVGGHQPQHF. The CDR3 DNA reads as TGCAGTGCTAGCGTAGGGGGCCATCAGCCCCAGCATTTT.

This clonotype was seen a single time. The chain couples TRBV30 to TRBJ1-1; D ambiguous. The CDR3 runs to 13 residues. V was trimmed by 0 bases and J by 1 base, leaving 6 bases between them. The germline V gene encodes CDR1 GTSNPN and CDR2 SVGIG (reference sequence). The chain's CDR3 is CAWSVRQNTEAFF. CDR3 in DNA: TGTGCCTGGAGTGTCCGACAGAACACTGAAGCTTTCTTT. The full variable domain, completed using reference TRBV30 and TRBJ1-1, is SQTIHQWPATLVQPVGSPLSLECTVEGTSNPNLYWYRQAAGRGLQLLFYSVGIGQISSEVPQNLSASRPQDRQFILSSKKLLLSDSGFYLCAWSVRQNTEAFFGQGTRLTVV.

The chain uses TRBV9 and TRBJ1-1; the match to TRBD1 covers 7 bases. The V gene end was trimmed by 5 bases and the J gene end by 4 bases; junction bases not matched to a gene: 5. CDR3 length: 13 amino acids. CDR1 is SGDLS and CDR2 is YYNGEE in the germline V gene. The CDR3: CASRQQGFTEAFF. The CDR3 nucleotides are TGTGCCAGCAGGCAACAGGGGTTCACTGAAGCTTTCTTT.